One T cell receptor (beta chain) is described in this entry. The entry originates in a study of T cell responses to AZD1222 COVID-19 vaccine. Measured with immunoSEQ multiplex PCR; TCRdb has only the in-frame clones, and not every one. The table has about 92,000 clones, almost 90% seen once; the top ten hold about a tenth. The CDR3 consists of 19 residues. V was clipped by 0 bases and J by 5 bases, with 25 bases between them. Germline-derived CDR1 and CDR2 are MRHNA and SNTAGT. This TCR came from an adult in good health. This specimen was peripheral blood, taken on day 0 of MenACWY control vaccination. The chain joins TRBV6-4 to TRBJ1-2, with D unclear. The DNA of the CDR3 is TGTGCCAGCAGTGACTCCCCCCACCCGCTATTGGAGCCCGAATATGGCTACACCTTC. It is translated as CASSDSPHPLLEPEYGYTF.